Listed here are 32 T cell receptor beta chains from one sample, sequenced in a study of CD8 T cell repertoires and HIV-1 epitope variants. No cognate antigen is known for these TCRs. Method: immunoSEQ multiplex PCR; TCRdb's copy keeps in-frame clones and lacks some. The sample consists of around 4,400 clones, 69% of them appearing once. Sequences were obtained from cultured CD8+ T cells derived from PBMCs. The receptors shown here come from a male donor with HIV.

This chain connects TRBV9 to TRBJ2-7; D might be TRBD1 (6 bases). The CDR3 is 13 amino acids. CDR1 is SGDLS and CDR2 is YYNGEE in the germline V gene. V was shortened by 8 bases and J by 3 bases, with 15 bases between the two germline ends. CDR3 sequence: CASNLQGGYEQYF. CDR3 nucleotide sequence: TGTGCCAGTAACCTACAGGGTGGCTACGAGCAGTACTTC.

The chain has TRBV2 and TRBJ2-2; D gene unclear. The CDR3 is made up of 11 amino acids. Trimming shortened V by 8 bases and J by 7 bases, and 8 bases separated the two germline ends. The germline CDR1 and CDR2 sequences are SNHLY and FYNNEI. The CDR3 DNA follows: TGTGCCAGCGACCAAGGCGGGGAGCTGTTTTTT. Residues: CASDQGGELFF.

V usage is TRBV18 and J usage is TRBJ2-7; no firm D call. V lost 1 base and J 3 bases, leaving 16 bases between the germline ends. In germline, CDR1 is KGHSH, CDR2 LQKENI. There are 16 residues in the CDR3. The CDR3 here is CASSPLARYKDYEQYF. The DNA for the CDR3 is TGTGCCAGCTCACCACTGGCCAGATATAAGGACTACGAGCAGTACTTC.

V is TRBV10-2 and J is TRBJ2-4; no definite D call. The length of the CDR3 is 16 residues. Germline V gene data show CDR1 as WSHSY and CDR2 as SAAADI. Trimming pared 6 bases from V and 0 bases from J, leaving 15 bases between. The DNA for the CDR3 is TGCGCCAGCAGCCCTGTCCAAAGTCTAGCCAAAAACATTCAGTACTTC. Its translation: CASSPVQSLAKNIQYF.

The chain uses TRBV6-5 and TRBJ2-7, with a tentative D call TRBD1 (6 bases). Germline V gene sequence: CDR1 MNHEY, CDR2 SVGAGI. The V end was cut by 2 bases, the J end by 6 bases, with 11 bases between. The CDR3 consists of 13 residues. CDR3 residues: CASSYGAQGEQYF. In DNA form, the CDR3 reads TGTGCCAGCAGTTACGGGGCACAGGGCGAGCAGTACTTC.

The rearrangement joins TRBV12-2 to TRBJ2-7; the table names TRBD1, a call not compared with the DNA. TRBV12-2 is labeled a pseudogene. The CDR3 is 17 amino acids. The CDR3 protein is CASRLGHRRQINYEQYF. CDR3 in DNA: TGTGCAAGTCGCTTAGGGCATAGGAGACAGATTAACTACGAGCAGTACTTC.

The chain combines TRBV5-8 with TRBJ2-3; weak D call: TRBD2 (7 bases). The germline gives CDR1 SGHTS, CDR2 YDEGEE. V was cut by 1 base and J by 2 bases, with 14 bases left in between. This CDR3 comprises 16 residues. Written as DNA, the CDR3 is TGTGCCAGCAGCTTGAAACGGGGGGCTTTCACAGATACGCAGTATTTT. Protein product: CASSLKRGAFTDTQYF.

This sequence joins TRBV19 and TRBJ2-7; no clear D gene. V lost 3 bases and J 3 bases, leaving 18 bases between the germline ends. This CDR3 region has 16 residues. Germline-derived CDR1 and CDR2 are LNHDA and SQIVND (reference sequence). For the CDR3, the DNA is TGTGCCAGTAGTATGTCTCGGCCAGCAACTGTCTACGAGCAGTACTTC. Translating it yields CASSMSRPATVYEQYF.

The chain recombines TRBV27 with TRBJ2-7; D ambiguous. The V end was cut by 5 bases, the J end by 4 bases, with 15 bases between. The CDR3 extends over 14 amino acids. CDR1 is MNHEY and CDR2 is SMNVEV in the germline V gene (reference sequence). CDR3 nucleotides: TGTGCCAGCAGTGAATTCCCGCCTCCATACGAGCAGTACTTC. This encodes CASSEFPPPYEQYF.

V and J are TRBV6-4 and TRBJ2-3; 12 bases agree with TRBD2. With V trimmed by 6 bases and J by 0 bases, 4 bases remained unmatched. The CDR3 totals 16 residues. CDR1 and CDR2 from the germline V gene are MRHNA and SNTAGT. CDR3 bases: TGTGCCAGCAGCTACCTAGCGGGGGGGAGCACAGATACGCAGTATTTT. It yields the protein CASSYLAGGSTDTQYF.

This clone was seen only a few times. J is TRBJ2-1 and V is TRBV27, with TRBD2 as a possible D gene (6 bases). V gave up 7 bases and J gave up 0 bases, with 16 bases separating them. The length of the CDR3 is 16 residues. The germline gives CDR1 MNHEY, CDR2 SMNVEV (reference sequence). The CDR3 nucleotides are TGTGCCAGCATGGGAGGTAGCTGGAGCTCCTACAATGAGCAGTTCTTC. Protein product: CASMGGSWSSYNEQFF.

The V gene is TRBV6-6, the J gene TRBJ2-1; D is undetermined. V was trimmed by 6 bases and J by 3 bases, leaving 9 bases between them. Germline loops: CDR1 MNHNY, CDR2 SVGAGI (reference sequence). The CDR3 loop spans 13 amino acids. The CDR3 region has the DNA TGTGCCAGCAGCTATGGCCGCTACAATGAGCAGTTCTTC. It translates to CASSYGRYNEQFF.

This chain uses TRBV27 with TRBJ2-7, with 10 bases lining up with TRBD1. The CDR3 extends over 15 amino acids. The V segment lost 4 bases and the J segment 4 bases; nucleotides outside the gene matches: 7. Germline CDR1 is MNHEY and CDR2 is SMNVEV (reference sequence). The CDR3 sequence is CASSYQTGGGYEQYF. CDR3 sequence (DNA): TGTGCCAGCAGTTACCAGACAGGGGGCGGGTACGAGCAGTACTTC.

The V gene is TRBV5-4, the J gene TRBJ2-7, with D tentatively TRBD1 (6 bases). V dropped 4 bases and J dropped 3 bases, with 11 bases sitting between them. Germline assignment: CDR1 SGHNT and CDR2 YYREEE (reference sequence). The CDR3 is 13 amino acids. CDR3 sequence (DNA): TGTGCCAGCAGCACACAGGGAGACTACGAGCAGTACTTC. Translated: CASSTQGDYEQYF.

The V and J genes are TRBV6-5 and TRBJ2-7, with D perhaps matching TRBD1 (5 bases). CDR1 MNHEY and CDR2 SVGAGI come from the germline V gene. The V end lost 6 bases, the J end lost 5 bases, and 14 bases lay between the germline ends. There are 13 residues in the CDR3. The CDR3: CASSKSRVDEQYF. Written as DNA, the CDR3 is TGTGCCAGCAGCAAGAGCAGGGTAGACGAGCAGTACTTC.

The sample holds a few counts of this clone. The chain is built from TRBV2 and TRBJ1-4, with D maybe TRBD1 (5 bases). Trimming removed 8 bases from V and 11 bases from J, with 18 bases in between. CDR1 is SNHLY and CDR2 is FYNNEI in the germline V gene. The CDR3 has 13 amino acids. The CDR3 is CASLLDTHGKLFF. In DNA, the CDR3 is TGTGCCAGCCTCTTGGACACACATGGCAAACTGTTTTTT.

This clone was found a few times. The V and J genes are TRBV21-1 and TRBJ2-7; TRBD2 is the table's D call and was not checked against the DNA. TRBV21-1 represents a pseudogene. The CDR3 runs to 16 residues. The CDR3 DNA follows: TGTGCCAGCAGCAAAGTCGGATCCCGGGACTCCTACGAGCAGTACTTC. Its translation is CASSKVGSRDSYEQYF.

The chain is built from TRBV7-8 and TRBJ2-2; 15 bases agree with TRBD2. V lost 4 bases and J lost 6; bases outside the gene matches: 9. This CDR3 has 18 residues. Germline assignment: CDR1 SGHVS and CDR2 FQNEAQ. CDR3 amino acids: CASSSGLAGGPAAGELFF. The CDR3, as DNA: TGTGCCAGCAGCTCTGGACTAGCGGGAGGGCCTGCCGCCGGGGAGCTGTTTTTT.

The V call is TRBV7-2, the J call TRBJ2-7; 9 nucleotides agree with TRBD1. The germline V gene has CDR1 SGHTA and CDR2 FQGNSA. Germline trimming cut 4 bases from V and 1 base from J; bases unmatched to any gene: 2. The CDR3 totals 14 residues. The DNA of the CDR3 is TGTGCCAGCAGCTCCGGACAGGGGTCCTACGAGCAGTACTTC. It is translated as CASSSGQGSYEQYF.

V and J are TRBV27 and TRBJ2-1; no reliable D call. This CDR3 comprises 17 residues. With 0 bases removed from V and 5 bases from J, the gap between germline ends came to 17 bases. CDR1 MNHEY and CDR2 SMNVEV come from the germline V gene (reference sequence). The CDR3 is CASSLSWFGVGNNEQFF. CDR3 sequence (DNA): TGTGCCAGCAGTTTATCGTGGTTTGGGGTGGGGAACAATGAGCAGTTCTTC.

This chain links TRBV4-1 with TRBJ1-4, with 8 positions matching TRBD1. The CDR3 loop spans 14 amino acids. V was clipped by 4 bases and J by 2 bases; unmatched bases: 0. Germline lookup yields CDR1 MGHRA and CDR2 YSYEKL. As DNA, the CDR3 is TGCGCCAGCAGCCGACAGGGGACTAATGAAAAACTGTTTTTT. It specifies CASSRQGTNEKLFF.

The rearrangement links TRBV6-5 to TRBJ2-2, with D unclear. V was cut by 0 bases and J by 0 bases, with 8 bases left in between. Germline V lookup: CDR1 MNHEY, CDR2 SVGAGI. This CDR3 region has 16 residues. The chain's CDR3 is CASSYSMGSNTGELFF. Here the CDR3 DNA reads TGTGCCAGCAGTTACTCGATGGGGTCGAACACCGGGGAGCTGTTTTTT.

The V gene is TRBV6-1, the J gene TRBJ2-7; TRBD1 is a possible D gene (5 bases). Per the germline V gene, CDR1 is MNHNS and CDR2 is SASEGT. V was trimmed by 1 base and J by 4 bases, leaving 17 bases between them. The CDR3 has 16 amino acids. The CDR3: CASSEGVSTAEYEQYF. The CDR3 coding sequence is TGTGCCAGCAGTGAAGGAGTTTCGACAGCCGAATACGAGCAGTACTTC.

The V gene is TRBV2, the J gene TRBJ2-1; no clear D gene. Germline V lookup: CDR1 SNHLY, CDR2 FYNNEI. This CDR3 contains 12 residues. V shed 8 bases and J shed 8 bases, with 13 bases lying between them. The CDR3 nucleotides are TGTGCCAGCGGTACTACTTGGGATGAGCAGTTCTTC. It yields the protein CASGTTWDEQFF.

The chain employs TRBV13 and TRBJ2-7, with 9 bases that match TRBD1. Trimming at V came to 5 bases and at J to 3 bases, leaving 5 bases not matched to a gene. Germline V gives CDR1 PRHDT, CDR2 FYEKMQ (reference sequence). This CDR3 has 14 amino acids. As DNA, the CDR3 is TGTGCCAGCAGCCAGGGACAGGGCGACTACGAGCAGTACTTC. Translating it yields CASSQGQGDYEQYF.

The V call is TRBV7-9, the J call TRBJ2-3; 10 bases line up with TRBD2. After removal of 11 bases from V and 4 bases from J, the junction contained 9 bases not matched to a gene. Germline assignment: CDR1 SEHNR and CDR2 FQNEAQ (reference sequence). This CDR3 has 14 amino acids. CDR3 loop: CACQTSGNSDTQYF. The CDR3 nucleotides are TGTGCCTGCCAAACTAGCGGGAATTCAGATACGCAGTATTTT. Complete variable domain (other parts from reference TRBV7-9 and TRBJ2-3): DTGVSQNPRHKITKRGQNVTFRCDPISEHNRLYWYRQTLGQGPEFLTYFQNEAQLEKSRLLSDRFSAERPKGSFSTLEIQRTEQGDSAMYLCACQTSGNSDTQYFGPGTRLTVL.

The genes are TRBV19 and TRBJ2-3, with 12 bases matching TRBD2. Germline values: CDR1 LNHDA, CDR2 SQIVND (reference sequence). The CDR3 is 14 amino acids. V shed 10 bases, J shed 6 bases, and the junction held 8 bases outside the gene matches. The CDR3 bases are TGTGCCACCACTAGACTAGCGGGAGTGGATACGCAGTATTTT. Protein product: CATTRLAGVDTQYF.

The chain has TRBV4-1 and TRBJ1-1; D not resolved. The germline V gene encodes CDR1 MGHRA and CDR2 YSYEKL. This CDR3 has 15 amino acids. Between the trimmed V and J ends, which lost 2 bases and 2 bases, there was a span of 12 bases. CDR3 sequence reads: CASSQLISGNTEAFF. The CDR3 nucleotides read TGCGCCAGCAGCCAACTAATCTCAGGAAACACTGAAGCTTTCTTT.

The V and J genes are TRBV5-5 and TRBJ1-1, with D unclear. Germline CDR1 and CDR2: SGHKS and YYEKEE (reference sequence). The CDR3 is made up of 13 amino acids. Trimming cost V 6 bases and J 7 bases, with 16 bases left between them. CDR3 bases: TGTGCCAGCATCCTTGACACCTCCGGTGAAGCTTTCTTT. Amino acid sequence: CASILDTSGEAFF.

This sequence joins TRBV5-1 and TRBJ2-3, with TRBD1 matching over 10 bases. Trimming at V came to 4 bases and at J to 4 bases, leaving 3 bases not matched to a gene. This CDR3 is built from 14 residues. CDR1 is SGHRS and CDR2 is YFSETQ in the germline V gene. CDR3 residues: CASSADRGADTQYF. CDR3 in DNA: TGCGCCAGCAGCGCGGACAGGGGGGCAGATACGCAGTATTTT.

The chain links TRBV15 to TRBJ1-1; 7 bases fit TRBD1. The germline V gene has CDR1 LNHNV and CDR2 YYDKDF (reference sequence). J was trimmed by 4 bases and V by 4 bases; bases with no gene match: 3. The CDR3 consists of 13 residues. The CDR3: CATSTDRITEAFF. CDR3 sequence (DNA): TGTGCCACCAGCACGGACAGGATCACTGAAGCTTTCTTT.

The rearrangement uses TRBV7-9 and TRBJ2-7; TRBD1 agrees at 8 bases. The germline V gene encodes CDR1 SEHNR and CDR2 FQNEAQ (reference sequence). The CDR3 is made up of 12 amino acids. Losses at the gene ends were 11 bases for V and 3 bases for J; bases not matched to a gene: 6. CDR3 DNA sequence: TGTGCCTCAGAGACAGGGGACTACGAGCAGTACTTC. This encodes CASETGDYEQYF. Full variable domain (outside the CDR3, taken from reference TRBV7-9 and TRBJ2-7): DTGVSQNPRHKITKRGQNVTFRCDPISEHNRLYWYRQTLGQGPEFLTYFQNEAQLEKSRLLSDRFSAERPKGSFSTLEIQRTEQGDSAMYLCASETGDYEQYFGPGTRLTVT.